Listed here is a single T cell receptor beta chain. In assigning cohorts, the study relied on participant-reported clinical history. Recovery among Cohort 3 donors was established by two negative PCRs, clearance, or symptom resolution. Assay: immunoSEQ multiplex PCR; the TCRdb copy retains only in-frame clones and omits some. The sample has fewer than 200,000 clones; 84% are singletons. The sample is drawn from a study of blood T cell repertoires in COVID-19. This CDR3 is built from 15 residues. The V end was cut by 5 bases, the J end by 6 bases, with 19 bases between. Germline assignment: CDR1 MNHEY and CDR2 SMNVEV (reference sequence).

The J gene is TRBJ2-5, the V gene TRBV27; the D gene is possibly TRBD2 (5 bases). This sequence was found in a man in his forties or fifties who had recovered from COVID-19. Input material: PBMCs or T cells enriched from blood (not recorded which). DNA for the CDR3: TGTGCCAGCAGTCCCTTGGCGGACCCGGGGAAGACCCAGTACTTC. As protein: CASSPLADPGKTQYF.